This T cell receptor (beta chain) comes out of a study of cytomegalovirus exposure and HLA in healthy donors. The V gene's germline CDR1 is SGHRS and CDR2 YFSETQ. The trim removed 3 bases at V and 2 bases at J, leaving 8 bases unmatched. The CDR3 length is 15 residues. PCR involved 60 Vbeta and 13 Jbeta primers. Generated by immunoSEQ multiplex PCR, the TCRdb table keeps only in-frame clones and is missing some. In the table there are about 100,000 clones, 78% of which are singletons. Sequencing was done on a sample of PBMCs. V gene TRBV5-1 combines with J gene TRBJ2-7; 7 positions match TRBD1. The source is an older woman in good health and CMV-seronegative. CDR3 DNA: TGCGCCAGCAGCTACACGACAGGGATTCCCTACGAGCAGTACTTC. This sequence encodes CASSYTTGIPYEQYF.